This T cell receptor beta chain was sequenced for a study of T cell repertoires in cytomegalovirus infection. Study at large: Through public TCR beta signatures, both CMV infection and matching HLA type were indicated.

Study-level findings and limits: Public TCR beta family frequency separated CMV-and-HLA carriers, including in an independent cohort. HLA-C-restricted TCR beta clonotypes specific for CMV led the ex vivo response.

This clonotype was counted ten times or more. What it binds is not known. TCRdb ran MiXCR on the reads and lists one entry per CDR3 protein. The sample records 200,000 to 300,000 distinct CDR3 sequences, roughly an eighth being singletons. The length of the CDR3 is 14 residues. V was pared by 2 bases and J by 1 base, with 8 bases between. Germline V lookup: CDR1 DFQATT, CDR2 SNEGSKA (reference sequence). The clonotype originates from a human donor in good health (CMV status not recorded). Some clones in this sample may be carry-over from other donors' samples. The sample taken for sequencing was PBMCs. The chain links TRBV20-1 to TRBJ2-2; no clear D gene. This chain's CDR3 is CSARQQLNTGELFF. The CDR3 bases are TGCAGTGCTAGACAACAGTTGAACACCGGGGAGCTGTTTTTT.